These T cell receptor beta chains were read from a single sample in a study of CD8 T cells in ankylosing spondylitis. TCRdb reanalysed the 5' RACE reads using MiXCR and keeps one entry per CDR3 protein. The repertoire holds 190,000 or so distinct CDR3 sequences, roughly 13% seen once, with approximately 15% in the top ten. Sequences were obtained from blood, either unsorted or a sorted T cell fraction (not recorded which). The receptors originated from a male donor with ankylosing spondylitis or in good health (not recorded which). CDR3s leave out the opening cysteine and the closing phenylalanine or tryptophan.

V gene,J gene,CDR3 protein
TRBV27,TRBJ1-2,ASSFSGANYGYT
TRBV6-4,TRBJ2-1,ASSNIGTSGSDEQF
TRBV7-8,TRBJ2-1,ASSLEASGRNEQF
TRBV5-6,TRBJ1-1,ASSPAGGMDTEAF
TRBV5-6,TRBJ2-7,ASSSGLYGYEQY
TRBV7-9,TRBJ2-7,ASSPTGAEQY
TRBV12-3/TRBV12-4,TRBJ1-5,ASSHPGNQPQH
TRBV27,TRBJ2-7,ASSFGTGDEQY
TRBV16,TRBJ2-7,ASVGGKDPYEQY
TRBV29-1,TRBJ2-1,SVGGQGFYNEQF
TRBV15,TRBJ1-1,ATATPGYENTEAF
TRBV11-2,TRBJ2-3,ASSPGTGGRTDTQY
TRBV9,TRBJ2-7,ASSVGVTGVYEQY
TRBV4-1,TRBJ1-4,ASSLRTATNEKLF